These T cell receptor beta chains were read from a single sample in a study of cytomegalovirus exposure and HLA in healthy donors. Profiled with immunoSEQ multiplex PCR; TCRdb holds only in-frame clones, not every one. Altogether some 150,000 clones are present, roughly 87% being singletons, with the ten largest covering roughly 4.5%. The sample comprised PBMCs. Source of these receptors: a man aged 18 to 30 in good health and CMV-seropositive. Each CDR3 is given with its conserved first and last residue. D genes are given only for firm matches. Size is stated for part of the rows, as once, few or many counts, or as a class when the clone is expanded.

clone size	V gene	D gene	J gene	CDR3 protein	CDR3 DNA
.	TRBV10-3	.	TRBJ1-1	CAISEEAKEAFF	TGTGCCATCAGTGAAGAGGCCAAAGAAGCTTTCTTT
.	TRBV5-1	TRBD1	TRBJ1-1	CASSTSRTGGEAFF	TGCGCCAGCAGCACCTCACGGACAGGGGGTGAAGCTTTCTTT
.	TRBV5-8	.	TRBJ1-5	CASSLRGTFSNQPQHF	TGTGCCAGCAGCTTACGGGGGACTTTTAGCAATCAGCCCCAGCATTTT
.	TRBV6-1	TRBD2	TRBJ2-7	CASSGGGLAIYEQYF	TGTGCCAGCAGTGGGGGGGGACTGGCCATCTACGAGCAGTACTTC
.	TRBV10-3	TRBD1	TRBJ1-2	CAIESGQGFGYTF	TGTGCCATCGAATCGGGACAGGGTTTTGGCTACACCTTC
.	TRBV28	.	TRBJ2-6	CASSLSQAGANVLTF	TGTGCCAGCAGTTTATCACAAGCTGGGGCCAACGTCCTGACTTTC
.	TRBV9	TRBD2	TRBJ2-7	CASSVTAGGTYEQYF	TGTGCCAGCAGCGTCACAGCGGGGGGGACCTACGAGCAGTACTTC
.	TRBV11-1	.	TRBJ2-5	CASSLAGGQTQYF	TGTGCCAGCAGCTTAGCCGGGGGACAGACCCAGTACTTC
.	TRBV5-4	.	TRBJ2-1	CASSLGQYNEQFF	TGTGCCAGCAGCTTAGGACAGTACAATGAGCAGTTCTTC
.	TRBV5-1	TRBD1	TRBJ1-2	CASSQDRARDGYTF	TGCGCCAGCAGCCAGGACAGGGCCCGTGACGGCTACACCTTC
.	TRBV19	.	TRBJ2-1	CASNGRDVSNEQFF	TGTGCCAGTAACGGGCGGGATGTTAGCAATGAGCAGTTCTTC
.	TRBV15	.	TRBJ2-3	CATSRDLRDTQYF	TGTGCCACCAGCAGAGATCTCAGAGATACGCAGTATTTT
.	TRBV19	TRBD2	TRBJ2-1	CASSIGLAVNEQFF	TGTGCCAGTAGTATTGGACTAGCAGTCAATGAGCAGTTCTTC
.	TRBV7-8	.	TRBJ1-1	CASSLERPAMNTEAFF	TGTGCCAGCAGCTTAGAGAGGCCAGCCATGAACACTGAAGCTTTCTTT
.	TRBV5-4	TRBD2	TRBJ2-7	CASSLTAGPSYEQYF	TGTGCCAGCAGCTTGACAGCGGGGCCCTCCTACGAGCAGTACTTC
few	TRBV27	TRBD1	TRBJ1-6	CASSAGTGGSPLHF	TGTGCCAGCAGCGCCGGGACAGGGGGCTCACCCCTCCACTTT
.	TRBV6-6	TRBD1	TRBJ1-4	CASSLQGLSANEKLFF	TGTGCCAGCAGTTTACAGGGGCTGAGCGCTAATGAAAAACTGTTTTTT
.	TRBV5-1	TRBD1	TRBJ1-2	CASSSQGERYGYTF	TGCGCCAGCAGCTCCCAGGGGGAAAGGTATGGCTACACCTTC
.	TRBV18	.	TRBJ1-1	CASSSQGNTEAFF	TGTGCCAGCTCATCGCAGGGGAACACTGAAGCTTTCTTT
.	TRBV7-8	.	TRBJ2-2	CASKSAGILNTGELFF	TGTGCCAGCAAAAGTGCGGGTATACTAAACACCGGGGAGCTGTTTTTT
few	TRBV6-6	.	TRBJ2-7	CASSYSVNRLIDEQYF	TGTGCCAGCAGTTACTCCGTAAACAGGCTCATCGACGAGCAGTACTTC
.	TRBV6-1	TRBD1	TRBJ2-1	CASSSRDRGFNEQFF	TGTGCCAGCAGCTCCCGGGACAGGGGATTCAATGAGCAGTTCTTC
.	TRBV11-2	TRBD2	TRBJ2-7	CASSTSGTYEQYF	TGTGCCAGCTCGACTAGCGGAACCTACGAGCAGTACTTC
.	TRBV28	.	TRBJ1-1	CASRPTGSTEAFF	TGTGCCAGCAGACCCACAGGGTCGACTGAAGCTTTCTTT